What follows are 32 T cell receptor beta chains derived from one specimen sequenced in a study of CD8 T cells in Susac syndrome (dated by TCRdb to 2018 to 2020). To prepare the library, the immunoSEQ multiplex PCR assay was applied. RNA was extracted using the RNeasy kit, and about 0.5 to 1 ug of the RNA was reverse transcribed with random hexamers. In-frame beta chains were kept once TCRdb had trimmed the public reads at Q25 with fastp and called clones with MiXCR. Rows with one shared CDR3 protein collapse into an entry with the most common genes and DNA. The sample has 350,000 to 550,000 distinct CDR3 sequences on record, more than 80% of them singletons. The ten biggest clones cover 0.09% to 0.15% of the sample. The material sequenced was CD8+ T cells from PBMCs. The receptors derive from a human donor with multiple sclerosis.

The sample holds one count of this clonotype. The chain carries TRBV20-1 and TRBJ2-1; 8 nucleotides match TRBD2. Looked up from germline, CDR1 is DFQATT and CDR2 is SNEGSKA (reference sequence). The CDR3 is made up of 16 amino acids. The ends lost 0 bases at V and 3 bases at J; junction bases unmatched: 7. The CDR3: CSARDTGAGVYNEQFF. Written as DNA, the CDR3 is TGCAGTGCTAGAGATACAGGAGCGGGGGTCTACAATGAGCAGTTCTTC.

This clonotype occurred a few times. V and J are TRBV7-3 and TRBJ2-1; 9 bases agree with TRBD2. CDR3 length: 15 amino acids. V trimming: 2 bases; J trimming: 8 bases; junction bases outside the gene matches: 7. Germline V gene data show CDR1 as SGHTA and CDR2 as FQGTGA. The CDR3 protein is CASSLAGGPRDEQFF. The CDR3 coding sequence is TGTGCCAGCAGCTTAGCGGGAGGGCCTCGTGATGAGCAGTTCTTC.

The chain has TRBV10-3 and TRBJ1-1; D ambiguous. Germline V gives CDR1 ENHRY, CDR2 SYGVKD. V dropped 7 bases and J dropped 0 bases, with 9 bases sitting between them. The CDR3 consists of 13 residues. The CDR3 DNA reads TGTGCCATCAAGGGAGTTATGAACACTGAAGCTTTCTTT. Translating gives CAIKGVMNTEAFF.

This CDR3 reads CASSRTGATGELFF. In DNA, the CDR3 is TGTGCCAGCAGTCGGACCGGGGCCACCGGGGAGCTGTTTTTT. The genes are TRBV28 and TRBJ2-2; TRBD1 or TRBD2 may be the D gene (5 bases each). With 5 bases removed from V and 4 bases from J, the gap between germline ends came to 11 bases. Looked up from germline, CDR1 is MDHEN and CDR2 is SYDVKM. The CDR3 sequence is 14 residues long.

The sample holds a few counts of this clonotype. V gene TRBV6-5 combines with J gene TRBJ1-5, with D unclear. Trimming shortened V by 2 bases and J by 0 bases, and 11 bases separated the two germline ends. The CDR3 extends over 16 amino acids. Germline V gene sequence: CDR1 MNHEY, CDR2 SVGAGI. The CDR3 loop reads CASSYGTPNSNQPQHF. CDR3 coding DNA: TGTGCCAGCAGTTACGGAACGCCAAATAGCAATCAGCCCCAGCATTTT.

The chain has TRBV7-9 and TRBJ2-7; unclear D gene. Trimming pared 3 bases from V and 5 bases from J, leaving 8 bases between. Looked up from germline, CDR1 is SEHNR and CDR2 is FQNEAQ (reference sequence). The CDR3 extends over 12 amino acids. CDR3 sequence: CASSFTIHEQYF. The CDR3 nucleotides are TGTGCCAGCAGCTTTACCATCCACGAGCAGTACTTC.

The V gene is TRBV6-5, the J gene TRBJ2-7; D ambiguous. The germline gives CDR1 MNHEY, CDR2 SVGAGI. V was pared by 7 bases and J by 0 bases, with 4 bases between. CDR3 length: 11 amino acids. In DNA form, the CDR3 reads TGTGCCAGCATTGGCTCCTACGAGCAGTACTTC. Amino acid sequence: CASIGSYEQYF.

The chain combines TRBV20-1 with TRBJ2-1; 8 bases line up with TRBD2. CDR3 length equals 14 residues. The germline gives CDR1 DFQATT, CDR2 SNEGSKA (reference sequence). The trim removed 1 base at V and 9 bases at J, leaving 8 bases unmatched. Here the CDR3 reads CSARGVAGYIEQFF. As DNA, the CDR3 is TGCAGTGCTAGAGGAGTAGCGGGGTATATTGAGCAGTTCTTC.

This clonotype was recorded only once. The V and J genes are TRBV7-9 and TRBJ2-5, with no clear D. This CDR3 is 14 amino acids long. The V gene's germline CDR1 is SEHNR and CDR2 FQNEAQ (reference sequence). V lost 4 bases to trimming and J lost 1 base, with 10 bases between them. CDR3 loop: CASSSTRIQETQYF. For the CDR3, the DNA is TGTGCCAGCAGCTCGACGAGGATCCAAGAGACCCAGTACTTC. The variable domain in full, completed from reference TRBV7-9 and TRBJ2-5, reads DTGVSQNPRHKITKRGQNVTFRCDPISEHNRLYWYRQTLGQGPEFLTYFQNEAQLEKSRLLSDRFSAERPKGSFSTLEIQRTEQGDSAMYLCASSSTRIQETQYFGPGTRLLVL.

The rearrangement links TRBV29-1 to TRBJ2-5; D may be TRBD2 (6 bases). This CDR3 is built from 12 residues. Trimming removed 7 bases from V and 2 bases from J, with 11 bases in between. Germline-derived CDR1 and CDR2 are SQVTM and ANQGSEA. CDR3 in DNA: TGCAGCGCGAGACTAGAGCAAGAGACCCAGTACTTC. Amino acid sequence: CSARLEQETQYF.

This clonotype appeared a few times. This rearrangement joins TRBV27 to TRBJ1-1; D gene uncertain. The V end lost 2 bases, the J end lost 1 base, and 8 bases lay between the germline ends. The germline CDR1 and CDR2 sequences are MNHEY and SMNVEV (reference sequence). There are 14 residues in the CDR3. CDR3 sequence reads: CASSLDGGNTEAFF. In nucleotides, the CDR3 is TGTGCCAGCAGTTTAGATGGAGGGAACACTGAAGCTTTCTTT.

The J gene is TRBJ2-3, the V gene TRBV7-9; D not resolved. The V gene lost 2 bases and the J gene lost 2 bases, with 8 bases spanning the gap. The CDR3 has 14 amino acids. CDR1 and CDR2 (germline): SEHNR, FQNEAQ (reference sequence). The CDR3 region has the DNA TGTGCCAGCAGCTTAAACGCTACCACAGATACGCAGTATTTT. Its translation is CASSLNATTDTQYF.

The rearrangement joins TRBV6-4 to TRBJ2-2, with TRBD2 matching 11 bases. V lost 0 bases to trimming and J lost 6 bases; unmatched junction nucleotides: 0. The CDR3 loop spans 15 amino acids. Germline V lookup: CDR1 MRHNA, CDR2 SNTAGT. The CDR3 nucleotides are TGTGCCAGCAGTGACTCACTAGCGGGGGCCGGGGAGCTGTTTTTT. It translates to CASSDSLAGAGELFF.

V is TRBV7-3 and J is TRBJ1-5; D unclear. CDR1 is SGHTA, CDR2 FQGTGA, per germline. CDR3 length: 12 residues. Between the trimmed V and J ends, which lost 1 base and 8 bases, there was a span of 6 bases. For the CDR3, the DNA is TGTGCCAGCAGCTTAAACGCGAAGCCCCAGCATTTT. This sequence encodes CASSLNAKPQHF.

Comment on this clonotype: One junction end does not reproduce the germline sequence, and a read error may be involved. The chain carries TRBV12-3 or TRBV12-4 and TRBJ2-1, with TRBD2 matching 10 bases. The CDR3 totals 14 residues. CDR3 residues: CASSLAGVDDEQFF. The DNA for the CDR3 is TGTGCCAGCAGTCTAGCGGGAGTAGATGATGAGCAGTTCTTC.

This chain links TRBV28 with TRBJ1-2; 11 bases agree with TRBD1. The V segment lost 6 bases and the J segment 3 bases; nucleotides outside the gene matches: 6. Germline V gene lookup returns CDR1 MDHEN and CDR2 SYDVKM. This CDR3 spans 15 amino acids. CDR3: CASRRGTGGDYGYTF. The CDR3 DNA follows: TGTGCCAGCAGACGGGGGACAGGGGGTGACTATGGCTACACCTTC.

The chain joins TRBV2 to TRBJ2-2; D is perhaps TRBD2 (7 bases). Trimming cost V 8 bases and J 5 bases, with 12 bases left between them. Per germline, CDR1 SNHLY and CDR2 FYNNEI. The CDR3 sequence is 13 residues long. CDR3 in amino acids: CASYREGTGELFF. DNA of the CDR3: TGTGCCAGCTACAGGGAGGGGACCGGGGAGCTGTTTTTT.

The chain combines TRBV19 with TRBJ1-1; D remains unclear. In germline, CDR1 is LNHDA, CDR2 SQIVND (reference sequence). There are 13 residues in the CDR3. V was trimmed by 4 bases and J by 5 bases, leaving 11 bases between them. Here the CDR3 DNA reads TGTGCCAGTAGTAGATTGCCTGAAACTGAAGCTTTCTTT. Translation: CASSRLPETEAFF.

J is TRBJ2-2 and V is TRBV29-1; D gene uncertain. Per germline, CDR1 SQVTM and CDR2 ANQGSEA. The CDR3 has 13 residues. The V and J ends lost 0 bases and 0 bases respectively, with 2 bases between them. Here the CDR3 reads CSVEDPNTGELFF. The CDR3 DNA is TGCAGCGTTGAAGACCCGAACACCGGGGAGCTGTTTTTT.

The V call is TRBV15, the J call TRBJ2-3; TRBD2 agrees at 11 bases. CDR3 size: 17 residues. Per the germline V gene, CDR1 is LNHNV and CDR2 is YYDKDF (reference sequence). V dropped 2 bases and J dropped 4; count of bases not matched to a gene: 8. Written as DNA, the CDR3 is TGTGCCACCAGCAGATCCAACCTAGCGGGAGGCCCAGATACGCAGTATTTT. Translation: CATSRSNLAGGPDTQYF.

The chain couples TRBV14 to TRBJ2-1, with TRBD2 matching over 9 bases. Germline V gene sequence: CDR1 SGHDN, CDR2 FVKESK. The CDR3 extends over 15 amino acids. V lost 0 bases to trimming and J lost 10 bases; unmatched junction nucleotides: 7. The CDR3 sequence is CASSQDRLAGIEQFF. The CDR3 DNA sequence: TGTGCCAGCAGCCAAGATCGGCTAGCGGGAATCGAGCAGTTCTTC.

The J gene is TRBJ2-3, the V gene TRBV11-2, with D unresolved. The CDR3 extends over 16 amino acids. Germline V gene sequence: CDR1 SGHAT, CDR2 FQNNGV. V lost 5 bases, J lost 2 bases, and 17 bases lay in between. CDR3 region: CASSIVGSQTTDTQYF. Written as DNA, the CDR3 is TGTGCCAGCAGCATAGTGGGATCTCAAACCACAGATACGCAGTATTTT.

This clonotype was seen more than once but under ten times. V gene TRBV5-1 combines with J gene TRBJ2-7; possibly TRBD1 or TRBD2 for D (6 bases each). Germline loops: CDR1 SGHRS, CDR2 YFSETQ. V lost 0 bases and J lost 6, with 10 bases in between. The CDR3 spans 13 residues. CDR3 region: CASSLGGTSEQYF. CDR3 bases: TGCGCCAGCAGCTTGGGCGGGACATCCGAGCAGTACTTC.

V gene TRBV7-2 combines with J gene TRBJ2-2; TRBD2 matches at 8 bases. The CDR3 runs to 16 residues. After removal of 5 bases from V and 1 base from J, the junction contained 6 bases not matched to a gene. The germline V gene encodes CDR1 SGHTA and CDR2 FQGNSA. The DNA of the CDR3 is TGTGCCAGCAGCCCCCGGGAGGGTAGGAACACCGGGGAGCTGTTTTTT. Its translation: CASSPREGRNTGELFF.

The V call is TRBV5-6, the J call TRBJ2-1, with D possibly matching TRBD2 (5 bases). The CDR3 has 15 residues. The germline V gene encodes CDR1 SGHDT and CDR2 YYEEEE. V was trimmed by 0 bases and J by 0 bases, leaving 7 bases between them. This CDR3 is CASSLGGFSYNEQFF. CDR3 DNA: TGTGCCAGCAGCTTGGGCGGGTTCTCCTACAATGAGCAGTTCTTC.

Here the CDR3 reads CASSRGPLQGTNEKLFF. The DNA of the CDR3 is TGTGCCAGCAGCCGAGGACCTTTACAGGGGACTAATGAAAAACTGTTTTTT. The V call is TRBV6-1, the J call TRBJ1-4; 7 positions agree with TRBD1. Germline values: CDR1 MNHNS, CDR2 SASEGT. J gave up 2 bases and V 6 bases, and 12 bases lay outside the gene matches. The CDR3 has 17 amino acids.

V and J are TRBV19 and TRBJ1-5; D call uncertain. The CDR3 is 17 residues long. V dropped 8 bases and J dropped 2 bases, with 22 bases sitting between them. In germline, CDR1 is LNHDA, CDR2 SQIVND (reference sequence). CDR3 sequence: CASESVMGNFRNQPQHF. The CDR3 region has the DNA TGTGCCAGTGAGTCGGTAATGGGGAATTTTCGCAATCAGCCCCAGCATTTT.

A single count supports this clonotype. V and J are TRBV19 and TRBJ1-2, with D possibly matching TRBD1 (5 bases). Germline-derived CDR1 and CDR2 are LNHDA and SQIVND (reference sequence). The CDR3 runs to 14 residues. The V end was cut by 2 bases, the J end by 4 bases, with 11 bases between. The CDR3 is CASSIYDSSYGYTF. The CDR3 nucleotides read TGTGCCAGTAGTATATATGACAGTTCCTATGGCTACACCTTC.

This clonotype was counted a single time. The rearrangement joins TRBV18 to TRBJ1-4; no clear D gene. V was pared by 3 bases and J by 7 bases, with 9 bases between. In germline, CDR1 is KGHSH, CDR2 LQKENI. This CDR3 has 13 residues. The CDR3: CASSPEPSEKLFF. In nucleotides, the CDR3 is TGTGCCAGCTCACCCGAGCCCAGTGAAAAACTGTTTTTT.

This clonotype was seen only once. This CDR3 reads CASSYVAGTYEQYF. The CDR3 DNA sequence: TGTGCCAGCAGTTACGTAGCGGGGACCTACGAGCAGTACTTC. The chain carries TRBV12-3 or TRBV12-4 and TRBJ2-7, with 8 bases lining up with TRBD2. Germline trimming cut 4 bases from V and 2 bases from J; bases unmatched to any gene: 4. This CDR3 is 14 amino acids long.

The chain is built from TRBV6-1 and TRBJ1-1; D remains unclear. The CDR3 contains 11 residues. CDR1 and CDR2 (germline): MNHNS, SASEGT. With 8 bases removed from V and 7 bases from J, the gap between germline ends came to 11 bases. The DNA for the CDR3 is TGTGCCAGCGCCGGAGCTGTTGAAGCTTTCTTT. Its translation: CASAGAVEAFF.

The gene calls are TRBV19 and TRBJ1-1; no reliable D call. The length of the CDR3 is 14 residues. Germline V gene lookup returns CDR1 LNHDA and CDR2 SQIVND (reference sequence). V was cut by 5 bases and J by 4 bases, with 14 bases left in between. The CDR3 nucleotides read TGTGCCAGTAGTCTCGAGCATTTTGGCACTGAAGCTTTCTTT. It encodes CASSLEHFGTEAFF.